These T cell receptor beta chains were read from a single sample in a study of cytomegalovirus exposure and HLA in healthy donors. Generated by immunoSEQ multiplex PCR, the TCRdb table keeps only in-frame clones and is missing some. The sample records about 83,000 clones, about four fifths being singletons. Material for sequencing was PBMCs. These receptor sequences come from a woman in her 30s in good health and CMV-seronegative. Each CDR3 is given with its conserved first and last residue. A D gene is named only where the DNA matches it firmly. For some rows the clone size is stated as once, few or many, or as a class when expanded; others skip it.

CDR3 DNA: TGTGCCAGCAGCTTACCTGGTGGTAGCGGGAGCCCTTACAATGAGCAGTTCTTC
CDR3 protein: CASSLPGGSGSPYNEQFF
D gene: TRBD2
clone size: .
J gene: TRBJ2-1
V gene: TRBV7-6

CDR3 DNA: TGTGCCAGCAGCTTAACTAGCGGGGGAAACAATGAGCAGTTCTTC
CDR3 protein: CASSLTSGGNNEQFF
D gene: TRBD2
clone size: few
J gene: TRBJ2-1
V gene: TRBV7-3

CDR3 DNA: TGTGCCAGCAGCGCCGGACTAGGCACAGATACGCAGTATTTT
CDR3 protein: CASSAGLGTDTQYF
D gene: TRBD2
clone size: .
J gene: TRBJ2-3
V gene: TRBV9

CDR3 DNA: TGCGCCAGCAGCTTGGGACGGGGCGGGAGGGCCGGAATTTACAATGAGCAGTTCTTC
CDR3 protein: CASSLGRGGRAGIYNEQFF
D gene: TRBD2
clone size: .
J gene: TRBJ2-1
V gene: TRBV5-1

CDR3 DNA: TGTGCCAGCAGAAGTTTCGGACAGGGGGACACTGAAGCTTTCTTT
CDR3 protein: CASRSFGQGDTEAFF
D gene: TRBD1
clone size: .
J gene: TRBJ1-1
V gene: TRBV27

CDR3 DNA: TGTGCCAGCAGTCGACACAGCAATCAGCCCCAGCATTTT
CDR3 protein: CASSRHSNQPQHF
D gene: .
clone size: .
J gene: TRBJ1-5
V gene: TRBV28

CDR3 DNA: TGTGCCAGCACTAGCGGGCCCTCCTACGAGCAGTACTTC
CDR3 protein: CASTSGPSYEQYF
D gene: TRBD2
clone size: .
J gene: TRBJ2-7
V gene: TRBV2

CDR3 DNA: TGTGCCAGTAGTGCCCCAGGGGGTAGGGTGAACACTGAAGCTTTCTTT
CDR3 protein: CASSAPGGRVNTEAFF
D gene: TRBD1
clone size: .
J gene: TRBJ1-1
V gene: TRBV19

CDR3 DNA: TGTGCCAGTAGTATAGCCCCGAGGGCGGCTGAAGCTTTCTTT
CDR3 protein: CASSIAPRAAEAFF
D gene: .
clone size: few
J gene: TRBJ1-1
V gene: TRBV19

CDR3 DNA: TGCGCCAGCAGCTCCAGACAACCGAACACTGAAGCTTTCTTT
CDR3 protein: CASSSRQPNTEAFF
D gene: .
clone size: .
J gene: TRBJ1-1
V gene: TRBV5-1

CDR3 DNA: TGTGCCAGCAGCGTCGGGACAGGGGAGCTTAGGGTCGCTGAAGCTTTCTTT
CDR3 protein: CASSVGTGELRVAEAFF
D gene: TRBD1
clone size: few
J gene: TRBJ1-1
V gene: TRBV9

CDR3 DNA: TGTGCCAGCACCGGGACTAGCTTCCCAGATACGCAGTATTTT
CDR3 protein: CASTGTSFPDTQYF
D gene: TRBD2
clone size: few
J gene: TRBJ2-3
V gene: TRBV19

CDR3 DNA: TGTGCCAGTAGTATAGGTGGGACACCAACCTACGAGCAGTACTTC
CDR3 protein: CASSIGGTPTYEQYF
D gene: .
clone size: once
J gene: TRBJ2-7
V gene: TRBV19

CDR3 DNA: TGTGCCAGCAGCCCAACCGGAAGGCGGGGGATCAACACCGGGGAGCTGTTTTTT
CDR3 protein: CASSPTGRRGINTGELFF
D gene: TRBD2
clone size: .
J gene: TRBJ2-2
V gene: TRBV7-8

CDR3 DNA: TGTGCCAGCAGCCCTAAAGGGGGTGTGTACGAGCAGTACTTC
CDR3 protein: CASSPKGGVYEQYF
D gene: .
clone size: .
J gene: TRBJ2-7
V gene: TRBV7-3

CDR3 DNA: TGTGCCAGCAGTTTCGGGACAGGGGGCTTGATACAAAGAACTAATGAAAAACTGTTTTTT
CDR3 protein: CASSFGTGGLIQRTNEKLFF
D gene: TRBD1
clone size: .
J gene: TRBJ1-4
V gene: TRBV28

CDR3 DNA: TGTGCCAGCGAGGGGGCTGAGAACACTGAAGCTTTCTTT
CDR3 protein: CASEGAENTEAFF
D gene: TRBD1
clone size: .
J gene: TRBJ1-1
V gene: TRBV28

CDR3 DNA: TGTGCCAGCAGTTTATCAGGGCGGGGCACTGAAGCTTTCTTT
CDR3 protein: CASSLSGRGTEAFF
D gene: .
clone size: .
J gene: TRBJ1-1
V gene: TRBV28

CDR3 DNA: TGCAGTGCCCTCTCTGGAAACACCATATATTTT
CDR3 protein: CSALSGNTIYF
D gene: .
clone size: .
J gene: TRBJ1-3
V gene: TRBV20-1

CDR3 DNA: TGTGCCACTCCTGAGGTCTATGGCTACACCTTC
CDR3 protein: CATPEVYGYTF
D gene: .
clone size: .
J gene: TRBJ1-2
V gene: TRBV21-1

CDR3 DNA: TGTGCCAGCAGCTCGGGGGCGGGGGGGACCTACAATGAGCAGTTCTTC
CDR3 protein: CASSSGAGGTYNEQFF
D gene: TRBD2
clone size: few
J gene: TRBJ2-1
V gene: TRBV11-3

CDR3 DNA: TGTGCCAGCAGCGAAGAGGGGGATGCCAGGGTCTATGGCTACACCTTC
CDR3 protein: CASSEEGDARVYGYTF
D gene: .
clone size: .
J gene: TRBJ1-2
V gene: TRBV7-9

CDR3 DNA: TGCGCCAGCAGCTTGGGAGCAGGGAAGAATTCACCCCTCCACTTT
CDR3 protein: CASSLGAGKNSPLHF
D gene: .
clone size: .
J gene: TRBJ1-6
V gene: TRBV5-1

CDR3 DNA: TGTGCCAGCAGCTTAGGAGGGATTGGGCATAGTGAGCAGTTCTTC
CDR3 protein: CASSLGGIGHSEQFF
D gene: .
clone size: once
J gene: TRBJ2-1
V gene: TRBV7-3

CDR3 DNA: TGTGCCAGTAGTCCCGACTCGGACAAGAACACTGAAGCTTTCTTT
CDR3 protein: CASSPDSDKNTEAFF
D gene: .
clone size: .
J gene: TRBJ1-1
V gene: TRBV19

CDR3 DNA: TGCGCCAGCAGCCAAGAGGTCCCGGGACAGACGTTCTCCTACGAGCAGTACTTC
CDR3 protein: CASSQEVPGQTFSYEQYF
D gene: TRBD1
clone size: .
J gene: TRBJ2-7
V gene: TRBV4-1

CDR3 DNA: TGTGCCAGCAGTTACGGTTCTGGACTAGTGGAAAATGAGCAGTTCTTC
CDR3 protein: CASSYGSGLVENEQFF
D gene: TRBD2
clone size: few
J gene: TRBJ2-1
V gene: TRBV6-5